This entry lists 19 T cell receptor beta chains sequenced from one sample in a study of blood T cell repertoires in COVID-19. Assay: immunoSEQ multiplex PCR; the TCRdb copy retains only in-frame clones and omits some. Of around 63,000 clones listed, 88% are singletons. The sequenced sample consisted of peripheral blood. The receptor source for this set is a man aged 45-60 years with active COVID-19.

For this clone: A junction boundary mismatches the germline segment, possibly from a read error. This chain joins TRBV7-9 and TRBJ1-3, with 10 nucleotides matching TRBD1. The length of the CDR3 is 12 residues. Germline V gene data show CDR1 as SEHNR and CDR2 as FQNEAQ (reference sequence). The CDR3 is CASSLEGTGAGF. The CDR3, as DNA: TGTGCCAGCAGCTTAGAAGGGACAGGGGCCGGTTTT. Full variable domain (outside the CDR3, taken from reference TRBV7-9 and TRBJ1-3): DTGVSQNPRHKITKRGQNVTFRCDPISEHNRLYWYRQTLGQGPEFLTYFQNEAQLEKSRLLSDRFSAERPKGSFSTLEIQRTEQGDSAMYLCASSLEGTGAGFGEGSWLTVV.

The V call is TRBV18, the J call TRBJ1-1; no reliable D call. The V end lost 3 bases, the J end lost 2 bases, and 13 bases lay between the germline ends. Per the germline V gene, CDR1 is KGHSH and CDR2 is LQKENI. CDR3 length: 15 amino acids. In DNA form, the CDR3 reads TGTGCCAGCTCACCTTTGGCTGTTAGCAACACTGAAGCTTTCTTT. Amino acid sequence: CASSPLAVSNTEAFF.

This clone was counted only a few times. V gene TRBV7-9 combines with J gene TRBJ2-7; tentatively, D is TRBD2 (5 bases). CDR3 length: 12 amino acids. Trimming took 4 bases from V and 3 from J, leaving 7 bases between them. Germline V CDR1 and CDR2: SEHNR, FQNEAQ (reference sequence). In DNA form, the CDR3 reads TGTGCCAGCAGCTCGGGGATCTACGAGCAGTACTTC. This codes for CASSSGIYEQYF. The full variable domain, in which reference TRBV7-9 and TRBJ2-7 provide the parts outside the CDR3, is DTGVSQNPRHKITKRGQNVTFRCDPISEHNRLYWYRQTLGQGPEFLTYFQNEAQLEKSRLLSDRFSAERPKGSFSTLEIQRTEQGDSAMYLCASSSGIYEQYFGPGTRLTVT.

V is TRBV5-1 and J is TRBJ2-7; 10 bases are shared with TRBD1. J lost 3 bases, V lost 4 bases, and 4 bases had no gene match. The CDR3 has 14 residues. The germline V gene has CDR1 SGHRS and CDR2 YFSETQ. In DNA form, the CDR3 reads TGCGCCAGCAGCAAGGGACAGGGGTACTACGAGCAGTACTTC. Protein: CASSKGQGYYEQYF.

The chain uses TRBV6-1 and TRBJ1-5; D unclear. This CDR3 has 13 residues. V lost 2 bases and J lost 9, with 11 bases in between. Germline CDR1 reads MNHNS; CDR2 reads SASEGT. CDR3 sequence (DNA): TGTGCCAGCAGTGAATGGCAGGAAGGGCCCCAGCATTTT. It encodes CASSEWQEGPQHF.

The CDR3 sequence is CASSLGGAGNQPQHF. Written as DNA, the CDR3 is TGTGCCAGCAGTCTAGGGGGGGCGGGCAATCAGCCCCAGCATTTT. This rearrangement joins TRBV7-2 to TRBJ1-5, with D possibly being TRBD1 (6 bases). The CDR3 sequence is 15 residues long. Germline assignment: CDR1 SGHTA and CDR2 FQGNSA. The germline V and J ends were trimmed by 6 bases and 2 bases, with 14 bases remaining between them.

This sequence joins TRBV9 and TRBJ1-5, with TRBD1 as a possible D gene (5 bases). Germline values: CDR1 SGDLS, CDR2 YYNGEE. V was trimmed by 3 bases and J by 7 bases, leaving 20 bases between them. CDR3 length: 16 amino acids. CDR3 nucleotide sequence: TGTGCCAGCAGCGAGGAACCCCAGGGATTTGGCCAGCCCCAGCATTTT. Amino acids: CASSEEPQGFGQPQHF.

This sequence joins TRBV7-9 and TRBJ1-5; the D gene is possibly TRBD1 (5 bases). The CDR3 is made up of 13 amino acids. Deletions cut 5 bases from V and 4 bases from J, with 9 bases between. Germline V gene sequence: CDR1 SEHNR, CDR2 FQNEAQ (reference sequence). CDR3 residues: CASSPQENQPQHF. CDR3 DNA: TGTGCCAGCAGCCCACAGGAGAATCAGCCCCAGCATTTT. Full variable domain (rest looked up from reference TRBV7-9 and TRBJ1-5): DTGVSQNPRHKITKRGQNVTFRCDPISEHNRLYWYRQTLGQGPEFLTYFQNEAQLEKSRLLSDRFSAERPKGSFSTLEIQRTEQGDSAMYLCASSPQENQPQHFGDGTRLSIL.

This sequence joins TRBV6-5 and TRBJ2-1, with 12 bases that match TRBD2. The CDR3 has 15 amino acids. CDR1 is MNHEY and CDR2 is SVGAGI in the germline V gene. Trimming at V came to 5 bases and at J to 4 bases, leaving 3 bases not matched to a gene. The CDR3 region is CASSRTSGVYNEQFF. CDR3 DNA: TGTGCCAGCAGTCGGACTAGCGGGGTATACAATGAGCAGTTCTTC.

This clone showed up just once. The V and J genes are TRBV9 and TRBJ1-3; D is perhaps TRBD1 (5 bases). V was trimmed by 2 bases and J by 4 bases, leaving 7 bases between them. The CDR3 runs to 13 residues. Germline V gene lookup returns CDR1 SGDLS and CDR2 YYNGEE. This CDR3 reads CASSVKGGNTIYF. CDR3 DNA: TGTGCCAGCAGCGTGAAGGGGGGAAACACCATATATTTT.

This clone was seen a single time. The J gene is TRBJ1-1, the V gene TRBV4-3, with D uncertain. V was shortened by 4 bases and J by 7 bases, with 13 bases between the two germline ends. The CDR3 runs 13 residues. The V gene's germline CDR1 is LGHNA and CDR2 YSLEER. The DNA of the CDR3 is TGCGCCAGCAGCCTTGAAGTCGGTGGTGAAGCTTTCTTT. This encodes CASSLEVGGEAFF.

The CDR3 loop reads CASDPGGRVSDTQYF. CDR3 DNA: TGTGCCAGCGACCCCGGGGGGCGGGTTTCAGATACGCAGTATTTT. The chain is built from TRBV19 and TRBJ2-3; a weak D match, TRBD2 (7 bases). The germline V gene encodes CDR1 LNHDA and CDR2 SQIVND (reference sequence). V lost 9 bases, J lost 4 bases, and 20 bases lay in between. This CDR3 comprises 15 residues.

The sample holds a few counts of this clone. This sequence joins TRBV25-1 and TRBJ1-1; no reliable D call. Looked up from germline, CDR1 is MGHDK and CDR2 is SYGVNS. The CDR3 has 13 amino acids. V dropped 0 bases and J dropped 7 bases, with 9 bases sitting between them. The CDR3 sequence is CASSEYALREAFF. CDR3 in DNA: TGTGCCAGCAGTGAATATGCGCTCCGTGAAGCTTTCTTT.

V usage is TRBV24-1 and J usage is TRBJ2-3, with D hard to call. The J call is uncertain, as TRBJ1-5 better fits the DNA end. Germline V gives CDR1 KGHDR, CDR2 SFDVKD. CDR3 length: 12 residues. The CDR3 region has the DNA TGTGCCACCAGCGACTCTTCAGATACGCAGCATTTT. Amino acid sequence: CATSDSSDTQHF.

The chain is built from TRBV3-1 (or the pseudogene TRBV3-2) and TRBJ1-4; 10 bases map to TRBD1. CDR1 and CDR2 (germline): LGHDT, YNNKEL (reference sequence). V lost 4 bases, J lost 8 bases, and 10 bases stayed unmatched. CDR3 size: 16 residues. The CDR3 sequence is CASSPLRTGGEEKLFF. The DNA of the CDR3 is TGTGCCAGCAGCCCCCTAAGGACAGGGGGTGAGGAAAAACTGTTTTTT.

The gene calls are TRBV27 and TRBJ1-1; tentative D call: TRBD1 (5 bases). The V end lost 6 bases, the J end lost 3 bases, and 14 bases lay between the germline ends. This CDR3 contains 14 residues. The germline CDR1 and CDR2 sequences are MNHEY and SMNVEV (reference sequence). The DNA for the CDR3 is TGTGCCAGCAGGTATACCGGGGGGGACACTGAAGCTTTCTTT. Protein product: CASRYTGGDTEAFF.

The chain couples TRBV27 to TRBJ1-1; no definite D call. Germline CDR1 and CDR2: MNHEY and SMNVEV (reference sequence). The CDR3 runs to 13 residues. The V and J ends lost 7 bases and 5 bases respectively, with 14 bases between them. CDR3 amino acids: CASMVFGGTEAFF. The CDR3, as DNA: TGTGCCAGCATGGTGTTTGGAGGTACTGAAGCTTTCTTT.

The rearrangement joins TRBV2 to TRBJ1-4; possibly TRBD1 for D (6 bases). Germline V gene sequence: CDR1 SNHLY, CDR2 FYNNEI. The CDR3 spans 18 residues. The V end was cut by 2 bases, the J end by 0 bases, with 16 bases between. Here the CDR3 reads CASSETDRLLSTNEKLFF. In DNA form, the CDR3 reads TGTGCCAGCAGTGAAACCGACAGGCTACTCTCAACTAATGAAAAACTGTTTTTT.

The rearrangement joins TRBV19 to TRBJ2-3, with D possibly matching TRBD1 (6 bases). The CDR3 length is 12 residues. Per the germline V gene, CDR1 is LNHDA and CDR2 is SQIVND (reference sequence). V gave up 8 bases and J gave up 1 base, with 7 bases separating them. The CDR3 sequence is CASGQRTDTQYF. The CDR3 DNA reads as TGTGCCAGTGGACAGCGCACAGATACGCAGTATTTT.